This entry lists 5 T cell receptor beta chains sequenced from one sample in a study of CD8 T cells in Susac syndrome (dated by TCRdb to the late 2010s). The library was made by the immunoSEQ multiplex PCR assay. RNA was extracted using the RNeasy kit, and about 0.5 to 1 ug of the RNA was reverse transcribed with random hexamers. In TCRdb, the public reads were trimmed at Q25 with fastp and aligned with MiXCR, with productive beta chains retained. Every CDR3 protein is listed once, alongside the most common genes and DNA of its rows. Within this sample are approximately 280,000 distinct CDR3 sequences, with 70% to 90% of them counted one time only. The ten largest account for over 0.1% of the sample. The source material was CD8+ T cells from PBMCs. These receptors came from a human donor with multiple sclerosis.

The count of this clonotype is one. The rearrangement links TRBV20-1 to TRBJ2-7; 10 nucleotides match TRBD2. V trimming: 6 bases; J trimming: 7 bases; junction bases outside the gene matches: 12. The germline gives CDR1 DFQATT, CDR2 SNEGSKA (reference sequence). This CDR3 spans 14 amino acids. CDR3 amino acids: CSALKREGLGEQYF. CDR3 nucleotides: TGCAGTGCCCTAAAGCGGGAGGGCCTAGGGGAGCAGTACTTC.

The rearrangement uses TRBV12-3 or TRBV12-4 and TRBJ2-1; 7 nucleotides agree with TRBD2. V trimming: 4 bases; J trimming: 4 bases; junction bases outside the gene matches: 13. This CDR3 comprises 17 residues. The DNA of the CDR3 is TGTGCCAGCAGTTCCCCAAACCGCGGGAGATCGTACAATGAGCAGTTCTTC. This translates into CASSSPNRGRSYNEQFF.

The V and J genes are TRBV19 and TRBJ2-1; perhaps D is TRBD1 or TRBD2 (5 bases each). CDR1 and CDR2 (germline): LNHDA, SQIVND (reference sequence). Trimming removed 5 bases at V and 9 bases at J, with 14 bases between. The CDR3 loop spans 13 amino acids. The CDR3 here is CASSWGKAGEQFF. CDR3 nucleotide sequence: TGTGCCAGTAGTTGGGGGAAGGCTGGTGAGCAGTTCTTC.

The V gene is TRBV6-2 or TRBV6-3, the J gene TRBJ2-7; D remains unclear. V was cut by 5 bases and J by 2 bases, with 13 bases left in between. CDR1 is MNHEY, CDR2 SVGEGT, per germline. There are 14 residues in the CDR3. In DNA form, the CDR3 reads TGTGCCAGCAGTCGGCTAAACAAACCCTACGAGCAGTACTTC. Protein product: CASSRLNKPYEQYF.

This chain connects TRBV23-1 to TRBJ2-7; 8 bases match TRBD1. TRBV23-1 is treated as an ORF (open reading frame) with a function not yet certain. This CDR3 is 11 amino acids long. The V gene end was trimmed by 8 bases and the J gene end by 5 bases; junction bases not matched to a gene: 2. The CDR3 here is CASRTGNEQYF. The DNA for the CDR3 is TGCGCCAGCCGGACAGGGAACGAGCAGTACTTC.